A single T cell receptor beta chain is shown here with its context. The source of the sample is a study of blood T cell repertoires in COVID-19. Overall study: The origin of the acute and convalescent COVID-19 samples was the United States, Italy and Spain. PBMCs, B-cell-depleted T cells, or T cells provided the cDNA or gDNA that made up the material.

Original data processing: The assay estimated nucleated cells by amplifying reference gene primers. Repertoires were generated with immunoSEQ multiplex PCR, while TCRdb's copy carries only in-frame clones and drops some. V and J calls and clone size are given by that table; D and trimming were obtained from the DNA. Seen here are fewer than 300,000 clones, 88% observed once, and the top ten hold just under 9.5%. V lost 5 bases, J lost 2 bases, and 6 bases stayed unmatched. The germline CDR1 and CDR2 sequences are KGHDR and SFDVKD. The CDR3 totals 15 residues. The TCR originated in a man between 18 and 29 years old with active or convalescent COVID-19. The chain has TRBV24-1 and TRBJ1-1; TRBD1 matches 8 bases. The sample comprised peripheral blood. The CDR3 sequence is CATSAQGQGNTEAFF. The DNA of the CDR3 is TGTGCCACCAGTGCTCAAGGACAGGGAAACACTGAAGCTTTCTTT.